This T cell receptor (beta chain) originates from a study of blood T cell repertoires in COVID-19. About the study: COVID-19 samples from acute and convalescent phases originated in the United States, Italy and Spain.

This CDR3 contains 16 residues. The V and J ends lost 7 bases and 5 bases respectively, with 23 bases between them. CDR1 is SEHNR, CDR2 FQNEAQ, per germline (reference sequence). Clones were sequenced by immunoSEQ multiplex PCR, and TCRdb holds only the in-frame ones, with some missing. In the table there are some 100,000 clones, about nine tenths of which are singletons. This clonotype originated in a man aged 60 to 69 with acute or convalescent COVID-19. The chain uses TRBV7-9 and TRBJ2-5; a possible D gene is TRBD1 (6 bases). Sequenced sample: peripheral blood. The CDR3 protein is CASNNPEQGISETQYF. The CDR3 region has the DNA TGTGCCAGCAACAATCCCGAACAGGGAATTTCGGAGACCCAGTACTTC.